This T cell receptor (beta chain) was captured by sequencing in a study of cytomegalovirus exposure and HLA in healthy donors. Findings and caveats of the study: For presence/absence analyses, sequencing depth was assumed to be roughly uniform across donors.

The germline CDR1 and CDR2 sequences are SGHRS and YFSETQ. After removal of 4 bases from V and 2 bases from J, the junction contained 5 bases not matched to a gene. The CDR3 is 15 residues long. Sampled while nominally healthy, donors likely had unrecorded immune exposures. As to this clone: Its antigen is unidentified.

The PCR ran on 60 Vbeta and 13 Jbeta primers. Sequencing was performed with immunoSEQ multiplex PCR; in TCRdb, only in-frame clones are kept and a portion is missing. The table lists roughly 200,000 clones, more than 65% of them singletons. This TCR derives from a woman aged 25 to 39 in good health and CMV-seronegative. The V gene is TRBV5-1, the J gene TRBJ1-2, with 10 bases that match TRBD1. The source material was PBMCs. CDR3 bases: TGCGCCAGCAGCCTCCGGGACAGGGGAAACTATGGCTACACCTTC. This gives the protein CASSLRDRGNYGYTF.